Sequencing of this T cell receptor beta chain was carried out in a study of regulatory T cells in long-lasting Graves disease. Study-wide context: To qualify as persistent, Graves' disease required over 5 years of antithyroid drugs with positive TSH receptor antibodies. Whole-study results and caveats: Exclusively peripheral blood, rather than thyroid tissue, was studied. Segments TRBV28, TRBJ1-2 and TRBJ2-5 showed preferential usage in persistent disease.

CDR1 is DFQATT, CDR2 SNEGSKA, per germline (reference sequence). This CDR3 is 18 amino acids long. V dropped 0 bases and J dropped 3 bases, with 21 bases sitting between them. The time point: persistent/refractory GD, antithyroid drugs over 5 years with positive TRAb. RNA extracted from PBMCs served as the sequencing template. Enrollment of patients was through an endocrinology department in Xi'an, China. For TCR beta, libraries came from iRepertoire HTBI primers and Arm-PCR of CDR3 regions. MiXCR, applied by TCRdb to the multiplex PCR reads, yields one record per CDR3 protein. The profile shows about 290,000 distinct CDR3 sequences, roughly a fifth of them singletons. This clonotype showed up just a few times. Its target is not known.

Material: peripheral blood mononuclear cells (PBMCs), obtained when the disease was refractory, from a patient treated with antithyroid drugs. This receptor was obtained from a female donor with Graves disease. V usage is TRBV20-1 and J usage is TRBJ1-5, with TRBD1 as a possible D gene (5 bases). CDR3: CSAREHLRDGTFNQPQHF. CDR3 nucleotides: TGCAGTGCTAGAGAGCATCTCCGAGATGGGACCTTCAATCAGCCCCAGCATTTT.